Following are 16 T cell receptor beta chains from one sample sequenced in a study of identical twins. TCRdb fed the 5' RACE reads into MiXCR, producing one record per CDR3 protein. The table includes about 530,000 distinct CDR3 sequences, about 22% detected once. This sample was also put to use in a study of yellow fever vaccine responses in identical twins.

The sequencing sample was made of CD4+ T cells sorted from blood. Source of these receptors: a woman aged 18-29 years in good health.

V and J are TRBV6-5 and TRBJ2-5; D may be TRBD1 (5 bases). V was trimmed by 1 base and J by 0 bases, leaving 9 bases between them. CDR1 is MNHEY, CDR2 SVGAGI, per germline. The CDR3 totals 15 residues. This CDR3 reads CASSYWGPDQETQYF. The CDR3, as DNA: TGTGCCAGCAGTTACTGGGGCCCTGACCAAGAGACCCAGTACTTC.

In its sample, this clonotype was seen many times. The CDR3 nucleotides read TGTGCCAGCAGCTCCCAAGGGACAGGCAGTCAAAGAAGCGAGCAGTACTTC. Translating gives CASSSQGTGSQRSEQYF. This chain connects TRBV3-1 to TRBJ2-7; 8 bases agree with TRBD1. V lost 5 bases and J lost 6; bases outside the gene matches: 18. CDR3 length: 17 amino acids. Germline loops: CDR1 LGHDT, CDR2 YNNKEL (reference sequence).

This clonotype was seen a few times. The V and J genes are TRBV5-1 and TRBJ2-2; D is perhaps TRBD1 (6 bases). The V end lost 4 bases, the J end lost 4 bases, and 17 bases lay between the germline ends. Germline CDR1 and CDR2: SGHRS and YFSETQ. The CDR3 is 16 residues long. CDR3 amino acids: CASSPPGVYGTGELFF. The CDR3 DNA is TGCGCCAGCAGCCCACCAGGGGTTTACGGCACCGGGGAGCTGTTTTTT.

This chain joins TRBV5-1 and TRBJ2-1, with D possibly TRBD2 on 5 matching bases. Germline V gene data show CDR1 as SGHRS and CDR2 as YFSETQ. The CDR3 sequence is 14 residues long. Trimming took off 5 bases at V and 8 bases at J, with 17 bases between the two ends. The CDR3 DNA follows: TGCGCCAGCAGACTACTAGGAGGAAGCCATGAGCAGTTCTTC. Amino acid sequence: CASRLLGGSHEQFF.

Here the CDR3 DNA reads TGTGCCAGCAGTTCTACGAGCGGGAGGAAGATTAGGCGCACAGATACGCAGTATTTT. Translating it yields CASSSTSGRKIRRTDTQYF. The chain couples TRBV27 to TRBJ2-3; TRBD2 aligns across 9 bases. The CDR3 spans 19 residues. Germline V gene lookup returns CDR1 MNHEY and CDR2 SMNVEV (reference sequence). V trimming: 4 bases; J trimming: 1 base; junction bases outside the gene matches: 15.

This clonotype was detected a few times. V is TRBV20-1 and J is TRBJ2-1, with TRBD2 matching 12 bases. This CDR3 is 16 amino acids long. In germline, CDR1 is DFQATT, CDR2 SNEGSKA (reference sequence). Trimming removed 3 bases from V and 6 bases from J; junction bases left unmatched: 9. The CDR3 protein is CSARASGRAVSNEQFF. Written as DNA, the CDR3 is TGCAGTGCTAGGGCTAGCGGGAGGGCCGTTTCCAATGAGCAGTTCTTC.

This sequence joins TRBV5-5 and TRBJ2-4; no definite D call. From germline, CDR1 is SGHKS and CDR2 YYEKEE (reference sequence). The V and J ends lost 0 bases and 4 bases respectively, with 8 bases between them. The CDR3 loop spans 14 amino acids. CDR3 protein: CASSLAVQKNIQYF. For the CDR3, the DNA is TGTGCCAGCAGCTTGGCGGTACAGAAAAACATTCAGTACTTC.

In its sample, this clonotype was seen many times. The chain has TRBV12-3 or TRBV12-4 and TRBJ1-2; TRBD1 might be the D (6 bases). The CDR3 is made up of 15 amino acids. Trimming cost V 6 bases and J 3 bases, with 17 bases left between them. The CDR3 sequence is CASSRAGTRHYGYTF. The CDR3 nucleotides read TGTGCCAGCAGCCGCGCCGGGACACGCCACTATGGCTACACCTTC.

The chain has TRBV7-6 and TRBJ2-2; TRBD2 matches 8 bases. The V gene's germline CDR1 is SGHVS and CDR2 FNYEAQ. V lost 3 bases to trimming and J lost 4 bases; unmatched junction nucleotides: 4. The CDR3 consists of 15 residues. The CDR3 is CASSLIAGPTGELFF. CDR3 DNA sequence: TGTGCCAGCAGCTTGATAGCGGGGCCCACCGGGGAGCTGTTTTTT. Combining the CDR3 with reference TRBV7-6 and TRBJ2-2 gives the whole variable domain GAGVSQSPRYKVTKRGQDVALRCDPISGHVSLYWYRQALGQGPEFLTYFNYEAQQDKSGLPNDRFSAERPEGSISTLTIQRTEQRDSAMYRCASSLIAGPTGELFFGEGSRLTVL.

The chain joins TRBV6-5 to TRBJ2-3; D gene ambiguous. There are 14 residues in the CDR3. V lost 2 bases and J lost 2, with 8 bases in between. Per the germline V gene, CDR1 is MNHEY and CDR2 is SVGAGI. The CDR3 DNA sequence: TGTGCCAGCAGTTACGCCCCATACACAGATACGCAGTATTTT. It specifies CASSYAPYTDTQYF.

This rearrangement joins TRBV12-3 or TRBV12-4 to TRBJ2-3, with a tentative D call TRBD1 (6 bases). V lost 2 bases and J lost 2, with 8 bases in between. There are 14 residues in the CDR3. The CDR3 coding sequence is TGTGCCAGCAGTTTAACAGGGCCCACAGATACGCAGTATTTT. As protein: CASSLTGPTDTQYF.

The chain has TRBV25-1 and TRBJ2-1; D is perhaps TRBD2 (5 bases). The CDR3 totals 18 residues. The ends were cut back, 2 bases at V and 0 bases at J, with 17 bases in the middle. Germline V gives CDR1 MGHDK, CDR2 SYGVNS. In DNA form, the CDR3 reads TGTGCCAGCAGTGAAGAGGGTGGCAGGAGGAACTCCTACAATGAGCAGTTCTTC. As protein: CASSEEGGRRNSYNEQFF.

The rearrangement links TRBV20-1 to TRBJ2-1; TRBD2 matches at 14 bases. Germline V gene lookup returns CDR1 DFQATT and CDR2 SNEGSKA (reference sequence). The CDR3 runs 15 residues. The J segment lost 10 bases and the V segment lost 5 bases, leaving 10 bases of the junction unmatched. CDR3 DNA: TGCAGTGCTTGGCCGGGACTAGCGGGAGTCGAGGAGCAGTTCTTC. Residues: CSAWPGLAGVEEQFF.

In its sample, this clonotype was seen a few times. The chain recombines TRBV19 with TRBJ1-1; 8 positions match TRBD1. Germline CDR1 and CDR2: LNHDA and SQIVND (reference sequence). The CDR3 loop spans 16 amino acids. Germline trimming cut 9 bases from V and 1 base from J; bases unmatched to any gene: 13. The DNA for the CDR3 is TGTGCCAGCAGCGGGGGACAGGCCCGATCGAACACTGAAGCTTTCTTT. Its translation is CASSGGQARSNTEAFF.

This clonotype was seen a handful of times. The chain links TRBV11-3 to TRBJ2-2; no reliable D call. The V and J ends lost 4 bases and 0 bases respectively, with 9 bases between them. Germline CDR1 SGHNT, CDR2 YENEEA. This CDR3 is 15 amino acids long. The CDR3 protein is CASSWAETNTGELFF. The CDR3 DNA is TGTGCCAGCAGCTGGGCGGAGACGAACACCGGGGAGCTGTTTTTT.

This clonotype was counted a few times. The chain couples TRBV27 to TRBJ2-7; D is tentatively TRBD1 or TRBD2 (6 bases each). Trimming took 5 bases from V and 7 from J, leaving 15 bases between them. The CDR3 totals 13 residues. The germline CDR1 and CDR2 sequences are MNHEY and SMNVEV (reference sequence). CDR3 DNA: TGTGCCAGCAGTCCCTACGGGGGCCGGGAGCAGTACGTC. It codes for CASSPYGGREQYV.